These 21 T cell receptor beta chains were sequenced from one sample in a study of T cells in Graves' hyperthyroidism and ophthalmopathy. The TCR beta CDR3 regions underwent amplification using RNA transcripts as the source. TCR CDR3 regions were first amplified by RT-PCR with HTBI primers. TCRdb fed the multiplex PCR reads into MiXCR, producing one record per CDR3 protein. Found here are a few hundred thousand distinct CDR3 sequences, roughly 14% of them singletons; the top ten hold 20%. The source material was blood. The source is a woman aged 25 to 39 with Graves' ophthalmopathy.

At least ten counts were recorded for this clonotype. V gene TRBV15 combines with J gene TRBJ2-7, with TRBD2 matching 7 bases. Germline values: CDR1 LNHNV, CDR2 YYDKDF (reference sequence). V gave up 3 bases and J gave up 2 bases; unmatched junction bases: 4. This CDR3 spans 14 amino acids. As DNA, the CDR3 is TGTGCCACCAGCAGCGGGGCGGGAGCCTACGAGCAGTACTTC. Translation gives CATSSGAGAYEQYF.

About this clonotype itself: A much more abundant neighbour one base away suggests this may be a read error. CDR3: CVSSEVPESDTQYF. Here the CDR3 DNA reads TGCGTCAGCAGTGAAGTACCCGAGTCGGATACGCAGTATTTT. This chain joins TRBV10-2 and TRBJ2-3; D not resolved. This CDR3 contains 14 residues. The V gene's germline CDR1 is WSHSY and CDR2 SAAADI.

The genes are TRBV7-6 and TRBJ1-4; D might be TRBD1 (5 bases). The CDR3 has 17 amino acids. Trimming left V 0 bases short and J 7 bases short, with 18 bases between. The germline V gene encodes CDR1 SGHVS and CDR2 FNYEAQ. CDR3 nucleotides: TGTGCCAGCAGCTTAGCTGGGGCAGGAGATTTGAGTGAAAAACTGTTTTTT. This sequence encodes CASSLAGAGDLSEKLFF. The entire variable domain, with the rest obtained from reference TRBV7-6 and TRBJ1-4, is as follows: GAGVSQSPRYKVTKRGQDVALRCDPISGHVSLYWYRQALGQGPEFLTYFNYEAQQDKSGLPNDRFSAERPEGSISTLTIQRTEQRDSAMYRCASSLAGAGDLSEKLFFGSGTQLSVL.

This clonotype was recorded at least ten times. V gene TRBV6-2 or TRBV6-3 combines with J gene TRBJ2-6; 7 nucleotides align to TRBD1. Unmatched junction bases numbered 8, after V lost 0 bases and J lost 0 bases. Germline V gene lookup returns CDR1 MNHEY and CDR2 SVGEGT. This CDR3 has 19 amino acids. The CDR3 nucleotides read TGTGCCAGCAGTTACTCAGAGACAGGGACCTTCTCTGGGGCCAACGTCCTGACTTTC. Translating gives CASSYSETGTFSGANVLTF.

This clonotype was picked up many times. The chain links TRBV6-5 to TRBJ1-6; D gene uncertain. V lost 2 bases and J 10 bases, leaving 9 bases between the germline ends. This CDR3 contains 13 residues. The germline V gene has CDR1 MNHEY and CDR2 SVGAGI. DNA for the CDR3: TGTGCCAGCAGTTACCGGACTTGGTCACCCCTCCACTTT. This codes for CASSYRTWSPLHF.

This clonotype has ten or more counts. J is TRBJ2-6 and V is TRBV2, with D perhaps assigned TRBD1 or TRBD2 (5 bases each). This CDR3 spans 19 amino acids. V was shortened by 8 bases and J by 0 bases, with 23 bases between the two germline ends. CDR1 SNHLY and CDR2 FYNNEI come from the germline V gene. The CDR3 DNA sequence: TGTGCCAGCCAGACGGTTCGGTTAGGGGACCTCTCTGGGGCCAACGTCCTGACTTTC. Translated, it gives CASQTVRLGDLSGANVLTF.

The chain couples TRBV7-9 to TRBJ2-3; 7 bases line up with TRBD2. V shed 5 bases and J 4 bases; nucleotides not matched to a gene: 12. The germline V gene has CDR1 SEHNR and CDR2 FQNEAQ (reference sequence). This CDR3 spans 16 amino acids. In DNA form, the CDR3 reads TGTGCCAGCAGCCCCCGGTGGGAGGGCCTCTCAGATACGCAGTATTTT. It specifies CASSPRWEGLSDTQYF.

The J gene is TRBJ1-2, the V gene TRBV10-3; no clear D. The CDR3 covers 15 residues. CDR1 and CDR2 from the germline V gene are ENHRY and SYGVKD. V was cut by 7 bases and J by 7 bases, with 22 bases left in between. As DNA, the CDR3 is TGTGCCATCATACCCGAGGGTCCATCTTTTGGTGGCTACACCTTC. Amino acid sequence: CAIIPEGPSFGGYTF.

Details on this clonotype: A much larger clone differs by one base, so this may be a read error. The chain carries TRBV11-2 and TRBJ2-1, with TRBD2 identical over 7 bases. The CDR3 is 17 amino acids. The V gene end was trimmed by 1 base and the J gene end by 2 bases; junction bases not matched to a gene: 8. In germline, CDR1 is SGHAT, CDR2 FQNNGV. The CDR3 nucleotides read TGTGCCAGCAGCTTAGGGGGGGGGAGGCGCGCCTACAATGAGCAGTTCTTC. Protein: CASSLGGGRRAYNEQFF.

This clonotype showed up just a few times. The chain joins TRBV4-1 to TRBJ1-5; D unresolved. V dropped 0 bases and J dropped 9 bases, with 9 bases sitting between them. The V gene's germline CDR1 is MGHRA and CDR2 YSYEKL. CDR3 length: 13 residues. The CDR3 spells CASSQEQRGPQHF. The CDR3 DNA follows: TGCGCCAGCAGCCAAGAGCAGCGGGGGCCCCAGCATTTT.

This clonotype was detected many times. The V call is TRBV5-6, the J call TRBJ1-1; 8 nucleotides agree with TRBD1. The CDR3 runs to 13 residues. J lost 8 bases, V lost 2 bases, and 5 bases had no gene match. Germline loops: CDR1 SGHDT, CDR2 YYEEEE. In DNA form, the CDR3 reads TGTGCCAGCAGCTTCGGACAGGGAATAGAAGCTTTCTTT. This encodes CASSFGQGIEAFF.

This clonotype was recorded at least ten times. The rearrangement joins TRBV7-6 to TRBJ2-3, with 13 bases fitting TRBD2. Germline V gene lookup returns CDR1 SGHVS and CDR2 FNYEAQ. The CDR3 has 15 amino acids. The V segment lost 6 bases and the J segment 4 bases; nucleotides outside the gene matches: 4. DNA for the CDR3: TGTGCCAGCAGGCTAACTAGCGGGGGGGCAGATACGCAGTATTTT. Its protein product is CASRLTSGGADTQYF.

The V call is TRBV6-1, the J call TRBJ2-7; D call uncertain. Between the trimmed V and J ends, which lost 6 bases and 4 bases, there was a span of 7 bases. Germline CDR1 is MNHNS and CDR2 is SASEGT. The CDR3 extends over 11 amino acids. The CDR3 sequence is CASRTKYEQYF. The CDR3 nucleotides are TGTGCCAGCAGGACGAAATACGAGCAGTACTTC.

This clonotype was seen repeatedly, ten times or more. This chain joins TRBV27 and TRBJ2-1; the D gene is possibly TRBD2 (7 bases). Germline V gene sequence: CDR1 MNHEY, CDR2 SMNVEV (reference sequence). This CDR3 is built from 15 residues. The V end lost 0 bases, the J end lost 9 bases, and 15 bases lay between the germline ends. CDR3 sequence reads: CASSLSGGASSEQFF. CDR3 sequence (DNA): TGTGCCAGCAGTTTATCGGGGGGGGCCAGTAGTGAGCAGTTCTTC.

This clonotype was seen only once. This chain joins TRBV12-3 or TRBV12-4 and TRBJ1-5; D is ambiguous. This CDR3 is 13 amino acids long. Deletions cut 6 bases from V and 3 bases from J, with 9 bases between. The CDR3 protein is CASRVGNNQPQHF. The CDR3 DNA reads TGTGCCAGCAGGGTAGGGAACAATCAGCCCCAGCATTTT.

This clonotype was detected many times. This rearrangement joins TRBV20-1 to TRBJ2-3; D uncertain. Germline loops: CDR1 DFQATT, CDR2 SNEGSKA (reference sequence). Trimming removed 5 bases at V and 3 bases at J, with 18 bases between. The CDR3 totals 15 residues. Here the CDR3 reads CSAGLSAEITDTQYF. CDR3 bases: TGCAGTGCTGGGCTCTCGGCGGAGATTACAGATACGCAGTATTTT.

The chain combines TRBV15 with TRBJ2-1; 8 positions agree with TRBD2. CDR3 size: 16 residues. V lost 1 base and J lost 3; bases outside the gene matches: 5. Per germline, CDR1 LNHNV and CDR2 YYDKDF (reference sequence). CDR3 protein: CATSRVELADYNEQFF. CDR3 sequence (DNA): TGTGCCACCAGCAGAGTGGAACTAGCGGACTACAATGAGCAGTTCTTC.

In nucleotides, the CDR3 is TGTGCCAGCATGCAGGGGCGGAGGGAGACCCAGTACTTC. Translated: CASMQGRRETQYF. This chain joins TRBV2 and TRBJ2-5; D might be TRBD1 (6 bases). The length of the CDR3 is 13 residues. Germline assignment: CDR1 SNHLY and CDR2 FYNNEI. V lost 7 bases, J lost 5 bases, and 14 bases lay in between.

The chain has TRBV27 and TRBJ1-6, with D possibly TRBD1 on 6 matching bases. Germline CDR1 reads MNHEY; CDR2 reads SMNVEV (reference sequence). CDR3 size: 15 residues. V was trimmed by 7 bases and J by 7 bases, leaving 17 bases between them. The CDR3 coding sequence is TGTGCCAGCACCCAGGTGGGGGCCTGGAATTCACCCCTCCACTTT. Residues: CASTQVGAWNSPLHF.

This clonotype has only a few counts. The chain recombines TRBV4-1 with TRBJ2-3, with a weak D call TRBD2 (5 bases). The CDR3 spans 13 residues. Germline V gene sequence: CDR1 MGHRA, CDR2 YSYEKL. V was pared by 4 bases and J by 2 bases, with 7 bases between. The CDR3 sequence: CASSRTLTDTQYF. As DNA, the CDR3 is TGCGCCAGCAGCCGGACTCTCACAGATACGCAGTATTTT.

This clonotype was observed a handful of times. The gene calls are TRBV5-8 and TRBJ2-7, with 13 bases matching TRBD2. The V and J ends lost 4 bases and 4 bases, in that order; junction bases with no gene match: 8. The CDR3 loop spans 16 amino acids. The germline V gene encodes CDR1 SGHTS and CDR2 YDEGEE. The CDR3: CASSSGLAGAGYEQYF. The CDR3 region has the DNA TGTGCCAGCAGCAGTGGACTAGCGGGGGCCGGGTACGAGCAGTACTTC. Variable domain in full (rest from reference TRBV5-8 and TRBJ2-7): EAGVTQSPTHLIKTRGQQATLRCSPISGHTSVYWYQQALGLGLQFLLWYDEGEERNRGNFPPRFSGRQFPNYSSELNVNALELEDSALYLCASSSGLAGAGYEQYFGPGTRLTVT.